The 6 T cell receptor beta chains listed next were all sequenced from one sample in a study of cytomegalovirus exposure and HLA in healthy donors. This PCR relied on a set of 60 Vbeta primers and 13 Jbeta primers. Repertoires were generated with immunoSEQ multiplex PCR, while TCRdb's copy carries only in-frame clones and drops some. The table has approximately 120,000 clones, 85% to 90% seen once. The sample was PBMCs. Receptors originate from a woman in her twenties or thirties in good health and CMV-seropositive.

The genes are TRBV9 and TRBJ2-1; D is uncertain. The CDR3 spans 12 residues. V was trimmed by 1 base and J by 6 bases, leaving 5 bases between them. Germline lookup yields CDR1 SGDLS and CDR2 YYNGEE. The CDR3, as DNA: TGTGCCAGCAGCGTATCGGGCAATGAGCAGTTCTTC. Residues: CASSVSGNEQFF.

V and J are TRBV9 and TRBJ2-3, with D perhaps TRBD1 (7 bases). The CDR3 totals 13 residues. V lost 3 bases, J lost 6 bases, and 11 bases lay in between. Germline CDR1 is SGDLS and CDR2 is YYNGEE. DNA for the CDR3: TGTGCCAGCAGCGGCTCAGGGGGGGATACGCAGTATTTT. It specifies CASSGSGGDTQYF.

The V gene is TRBV6-6, the J gene TRBJ2-7; TRBD1 matches 8 bases. Germline V gene lookup returns CDR1 MNHNY and CDR2 SVGAGI (reference sequence). The CDR3 is made up of 13 amino acids. With 5 bases clipped from V and 4 bases from J, the junction kept 4 bases outside the gene matches. In DNA form, the CDR3 reads TGTGCCAGCAGTGGCAGACAGGGGTACGAGCAGTACTTC. Residues: CASSGRQGYEQYF.

The chain is built from TRBV27 and TRBJ2-3, with TRBD2 matching over 9 bases. After removal of 7 bases from V and 7 bases from J, the junction contained 9 bases not matched to a gene. The CDR3 loop spans 14 amino acids. CDR1 and CDR2 from the germline V gene are MNHEY and SMNVEV (reference sequence). In DNA form, the CDR3 reads TGTGCCAGCAAGCCGACTAGCGGACTGTATACGCAGTATTTT. Encoded protein: CASKPTSGLYTQYF.

This chain connects TRBV30 to TRBJ1-2; D is undetermined. V lost 2 bases, J lost 1 base, and 8 bases lay in between. The germline V gene has CDR1 GTSNPN and CDR2 SVGIG (reference sequence). This CDR3 contains 13 residues. Here the CDR3 DNA reads TGTGCCTGGAGTCCCTCTAATAACTATGGCTACACCTTC. Translated, it gives CAWSPSNNYGYTF.

This rearrangement joins TRBV15 to TRBJ1-2, with D possibly matching TRBD1 (6 bases). The V gene's germline CDR1 is LNHNV and CDR2 YYDKDF (reference sequence). V gave up 6 bases and J gave up 7 bases, with 15 bases separating them. CDR3 size: 13 residues. The CDR3 region is CATRGRGGGGYTF. Written as DNA, the CDR3 is TGTGCCACCAGAGGAAGGGGGGGTGGTGGCTACACCTTC.